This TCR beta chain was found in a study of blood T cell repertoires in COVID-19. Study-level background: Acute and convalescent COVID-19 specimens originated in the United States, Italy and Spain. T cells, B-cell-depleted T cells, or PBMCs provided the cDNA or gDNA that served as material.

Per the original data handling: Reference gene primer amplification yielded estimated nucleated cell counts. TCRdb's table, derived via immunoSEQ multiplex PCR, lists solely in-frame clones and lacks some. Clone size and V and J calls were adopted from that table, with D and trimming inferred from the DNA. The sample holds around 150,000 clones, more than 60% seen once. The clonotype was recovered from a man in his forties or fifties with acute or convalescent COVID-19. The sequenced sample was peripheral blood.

The CDR3 sequence: CASSSHQGARTEAFF. The DNA of the CDR3 is TGTGCCAGTAGTTCTCATCAGGGGGCGCGGACTGAAGCTTTCTTT. The chain couples TRBV19 to TRBJ1-1, with TRBD1 matching over 8 bases. The CDR3 is made up of 15 amino acids. Trimming removed 5 bases from V and 5 bases from J; junction bases left unmatched: 10. Per germline, CDR1 LNHDA and CDR2 SQIVND (reference sequence).